This passage covers 3 T cell receptor beta chains from one sample sequenced in a study of human T cells and chemical hapten exposure (dated by TCRdb to the early 2020s). The label giving this sample's time point can be read as: patch test 1, 2 weeks after DPC sensitization. The treatment or condition label, read with the paper, signifies: therapeutic diphenylcyclopropenone sensitization with weekly scalp DPC. Library creation used RACE. This sample was sequenced with a NextSeq 500. TCRdb trimmed the raw reads at Q25, called clones with MiXCR and kept productive beta chains. One record per CDR3 amino acid sequence lists the most common genes and DNA. This sample comprises just over 80,000 distinct CDR3 sequences, around 10% of them detected only once. About 4.2% of the sample comes from the top ten. Material: whole blood, obtained in connection with sensitization to the hapten diphenylcyclopropenone (DPC). The receptors shown here come from a woman aged 45 to 65 with alopecia areata. Some clones in this sample may be carry-over from other donors' samples.

The rearrangement uses TRBV12-3 or TRBV12-4 and TRBJ2-2; D possibly corresponds to TRBD1 (7 bases). The CDR3 has 15 amino acids. The ends were cut back, 0 bases at V and 5 bases at J, with 10 bases in the middle. The CDR3 protein is CASSLASGGTGELFF. The CDR3 DNA is TGTGCCAGCAGTTTAGCCTCAGGGGGGACCGGGGAGCTGTTTTTT.

At least ten counts were recorded for this clonotype. This chain links TRBV28 with TRBJ2-3, with 11 nucleotides matching TRBD1. The junction had 5 bases not matched to a gene; V was cut back by 3 bases and J by 3 bases. Germline-derived CDR1 and CDR2 are MDHEN and SYDVKM. CDR3 length: 16 residues. For the CDR3, the DNA is TGTGCCAGCAGTTTGGGGACAGGGGGAGAAACAGATACGCAGTATTTT. Protein sequence: CASSLGTGGETDTQYF.

This clonotype was seen repeatedly, ten times or more. V and J are TRBV3-1 and TRBJ1-1; tentative D call: TRBD1 (5 bases). This CDR3 has 14 amino acids. Trimming removed 0 bases at V and 10 bases at J, with 15 bases between. The germline gives CDR1 LGHDT, CDR2 YNNKEL (reference sequence). The CDR3 loop reads CASSQDQARRGAFF. CDR3 sequence (DNA): TGTGCCAGCAGCCAAGATCAGGCAAGGAGGGGAGCTTTCTTT.